Below are 13 T cell receptor beta chains sequenced from a single sample in a study of blood T cell repertoires in COVID-19. Profiled with immunoSEQ multiplex PCR; TCRdb holds only in-frame clones, not every one. In the table there are around 71,000 clones, approximately 83% of which are singletons. Sequenced input: peripheral blood. These receptors came from a man under 40 with COVID-19, enrolled during active disease.

The rearrangement links TRBV19 to TRBJ1-5; the D is unclear. The ends were cut back, 5 bases at V and 3 bases at J, with 8 bases in the middle. The CDR3 sequence is 13 residues long. Germline CDR1 reads LNHDA; CDR2 reads SQIVND (reference sequence). The chain's CDR3 is CASSLQNNQPQHF. DNA of the CDR3: TGTGCCAGTAGTTTGCAGAACAATCAGCCCCAGCATTTT.

The chain links TRBV9 to TRBJ1-2, with D tentatively TRBD1 (5 bases). The V gene's germline CDR1 is SGDLS and CDR2 YYNGEE. This CDR3 spans 14 amino acids. The V end lost 0 bases, the J end lost 3 bases, and 9 bases lay between the germline ends. The CDR3 loop reads CASSVEGRYYGYTF. Here the CDR3 DNA reads TGTGCCAGCAGCGTAGAGGGGCGGTACTATGGCTACACCTTC.

This chain joins TRBV2 and TRBJ1-1, with TRBD1 matching 10 bases. Germline CDR1 and CDR2: SNHLY and FYNNEI. This CDR3 has 14 residues. The trim removed 5 bases at V and 5 bases at J, leaving 5 bases unmatched. In DNA form, the CDR3 reads TGTGCCAGCAGTCGGACAGGGGGGACGACTGAAGCTTTCTTT. Translating it yields CASSRTGGTTEAFF.

Only a few counts were recorded for this clone. The CDR3 reads CASSLGQGASTDTQYF. The DNA for the CDR3 is TGTGCCAGCAGCTTAGGACAGGGGGCTAGCACAGATACGCAGTATTTT. J is TRBJ2-3 and V is TRBV11-1, with 10 positions matching TRBD1. V dropped 1 base and J dropped 0; count of bases not matched to a gene: 1. CDR1 is SGHAT, CDR2 FQDESV, per germline (reference sequence). The CDR3 sequence is 16 residues long.

V usage is TRBV5-8 and J usage is TRBJ2-1, with a weak D call TRBD1 (5 bases). Germline CDR1 is SGHTS and CDR2 is YDEGEE. The CDR3 spans 12 residues. The V end was cut by 4 bases, the J end by 10 bases, with 12 bases between. Written as DNA, the CDR3 is TGTGCCAGCAGCCCTCTACAGGTAGAGCAGTTCTTC. It yields the protein CASSPLQVEQFF.

V is TRBV7-2 and J is TRBJ2-1, with D perhaps matching TRBD2 (6 bases). V shed 2 bases and J shed 0 bases, with 17 bases lying between them. Germline values: CDR1 SGHTA, CDR2 FQGNSA. CDR3 length: 18 amino acids. The CDR3 DNA reads as TGTGCCAGCAGCTTATACGGACTAAAGGCAAGCTCCTACAATGAGCAGTTCTTC. As protein: CASSLYGLKASSYNEQFF.

The V gene is TRBV3-1 (or the pseudogene TRBV3-2), the J gene TRBJ2-7, with TRBD2 matching over 8 bases. Germline CDR1 and CDR2: LGHDT and YNNKEL (reference sequence). The CDR3 extends over 13 amino acids. V lost 8 bases to trimming and J lost 2 bases; unmatched junction nucleotides: 5. This chain's CDR3 is CASAASGPYEQYF. The CDR3 bases are TGTGCCAGCGCGGCTAGCGGGCCCTACGAGCAGTACTTC.

The chain combines TRBV19 with TRBJ2-5, with D perhaps matching TRBD2 (6 bases). The CDR3 runs to 16 residues. Trimming removed 1 base at V and 4 bases at J, with 16 bases between. Germline CDR1 is LNHDA and CDR2 is SQIVND (reference sequence). The CDR3 sequence is CASSIGSRGYGETQYF. As DNA, the CDR3 is TGTGCCAGTAGTATAGGTTCTCGGGGGTACGGAGAGACCCAGTACTTC.

The chain couples TRBV18 to TRBJ1-4; 7 nucleotides line up with TRBD1. V trimming: 4 bases; J trimming: 4 bases; junction bases outside the gene matches: 6. Germline V CDR1 and CDR2: KGHSH, LQKENI. The CDR3 is 15 residues long. CDR3 sequence (DNA): TGTGCCAGCTCACAAACCGACAGGGATAATGAAAAACTGTTTTTT. It is translated as CASSQTDRDNEKLFF.

V gene TRBV5-4 combines with J gene TRBJ2-1, with TRBD2 matching over 9 bases. The J segment lost 4 bases and the V segment lost 0 bases, leaving 5 bases of the junction unmatched. The CDR3 contains 16 residues. Germline loops: CDR1 SGHNT, CDR2 YYREEE (reference sequence). The CDR3 loop is CASSLGRTSGYNEQFF. Here the CDR3 DNA reads TGTGCCAGCAGCTTGGGTCGCACTAGCGGGTACAATGAGCAGTTCTTC.

The V call is TRBV20-1, the J call TRBJ1-4; D is possibly TRBD1 (5 bases). Germline CDR1 and CDR2: DFQATT and SNEGSKA (reference sequence). The CDR3 covers 14 residues. V was clipped by 3 bases and J by 5 bases, with 13 bases between them. This chain's CDR3 is CSASRGRGNEKLFF. In DNA, the CDR3 is TGCAGTGCTAGTAGGGGCCGGGGGAATGAAAAACTGTTTTTT.

The chain carries TRBV27 and TRBJ2-7, with TRBD2 as a possible D gene (6 bases). Per the germline V gene, CDR1 is MNHEY and CDR2 is SMNVEV (reference sequence). CDR3 length: 15 residues. V shed 5 bases and J shed 7 bases, with 21 bases lying between them. The CDR3 here is CASSPGTGGFWEQYF. Written as DNA, the CDR3 is TGTGCCAGCAGTCCCGGGACTGGAGGCTTTTGGGAGCAGTACTTC.

This clone was seen only once. The rearrangement uses TRBV27 and TRBJ2-7, with 7 nucleotides matching TRBD2. Trimming removed 2 bases from V and 0 bases from J; junction bases left unmatched: 10. The CDR3 is 17 amino acids. Germline CDR1 MNHEY, CDR2 SMNVEV (reference sequence). CDR3 sequence reads: CASSLKFPAGNSYEQYF. CDR3 in DNA: TGTGCCAGCAGTTTAAAGTTTCCAGCGGGAAACTCCTACGAGCAGTACTTC.